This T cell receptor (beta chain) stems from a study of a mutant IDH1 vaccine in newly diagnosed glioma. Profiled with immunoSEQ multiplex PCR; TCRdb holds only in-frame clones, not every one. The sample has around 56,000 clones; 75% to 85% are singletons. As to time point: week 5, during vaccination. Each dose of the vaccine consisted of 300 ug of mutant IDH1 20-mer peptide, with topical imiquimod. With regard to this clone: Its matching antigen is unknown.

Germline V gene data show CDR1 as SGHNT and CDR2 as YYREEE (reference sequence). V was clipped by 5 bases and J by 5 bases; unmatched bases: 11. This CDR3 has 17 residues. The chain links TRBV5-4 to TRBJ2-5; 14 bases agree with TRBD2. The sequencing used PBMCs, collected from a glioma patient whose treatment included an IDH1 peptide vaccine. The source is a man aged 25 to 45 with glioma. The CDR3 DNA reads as TGTGCCAGCAGTTCAGGACTAGCGGGGGGCAGCCGGGAGACCCAGTACTTC. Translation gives CASSSGLAGGSRETQYF.